Reported below is one TCR beta chain. This sample is drawn from a study of cytomegalovirus exposure and HLA in healthy donors. CDR1 and CDR2 from the germline V gene are WSHSY and SAAADI. The CDR3 sequence is 14 residues long. V lost 7 bases and J 2 bases, leaving 15 bases between the germline ends. As for the donors, each was a healthy bone marrow donor. The PCR employed 60 Vbeta primers together with 13 Jbeta primers. Generated by immunoSEQ multiplex PCR, the TCRdb table keeps only in-frame clones and is missing some. The sample consists of over 200,000 clones, 82% of them appearing once. This receptor was identified in a man aged 40-49 years in good health and CMV-seropositive. The specimen was PBMCs. The chain couples TRBV10-2 to TRBJ2-7; no clear D. The CDR3 DNA sequence: TGCGCCAGCACCAAGCTCGCGGCTCCCTACGAGCAGTACTTC. Its translation: CASTKLAAPYEQYF.